This passage covers 6 T cell receptor beta chains from one sample sequenced in a study of cytomegalovirus exposure and HLA in healthy donors. Sequencing used immunoSEQ multiplex PCR; TCRdb keeps in-frame clones, though not all of them. The data contain approximately 180,000 clones, about 84% of them seen just once; the ten biggest clones take up roughly 1.5%. What was sequenced was PBMCs. All receptors come from a woman between 18 and 30 years old in good health and CMV-seronegative.

V is TRBV29-1 and J is TRBJ2-3; the match to TRBD2 covers 11 bases. The V and J ends lost 1 base and 1 base, in that order; junction bases with no gene match: 4. This CDR3 contains 16 residues. Germline CDR1 is SQVTM and CDR2 is ANQGSEA. CDR3 residues: CSVEGLAGFGTDTQYF. In DNA, the CDR3 is TGCAGCGTTGAAGGACTAGCGGGATTTGGCACAGATACGCAGTATTTT.

V and J are TRBV7-6 and TRBJ1-2; 7 nucleotides align to TRBD1. The CDR3 is 15 amino acids. The V gene end was trimmed by 5 bases and the J gene end by 5 bases; junction bases not matched to a gene: 11. From germline, CDR1 is SGHVS and CDR2 FNYEAQ. The CDR3 reads CASSPQTGQPYGYTF. CDR3 nucleotides: TGTGCCAGCAGCCCCCAGACGGGACAGCCGTATGGCTACACCTTC.

DNA for the CDR3: TGTGCCAGCAGCTCGGACATCAACACTGAAGCTTTCTTT. This gives the protein CASSSDINTEAFF. The chain combines TRBV11-2 with TRBJ1-1; weak D call: TRBD1 (5 bases). Germline CDR1 and CDR2: SGHAT and FQNNGV. Between the trimmed V and J ends, which lost 4 bases and 2 bases, there was a span of 8 bases. The CDR3 spans 13 residues.

The V call is TRBV7-6, the J call TRBJ1-1; 7 bases match TRBD1. With V trimmed by 3 bases and J by 1 base, 11 bases remained unmatched. This CDR3 is 17 amino acids long. Germline CDR1 SGHVS, CDR2 FNYEAQ. The CDR3 DNA reads TGTGCCAGCAGCTTCCCGATTGACAGGGTGTCGAACACTGAAGCTTTCTTT. It encodes CASSFPIDRVSNTEAFF.

The chain uses TRBV6-4 and TRBJ2-1; possibly TRBD1 for D (6 bases). Germline V lookup: CDR1 MRHNA, CDR2 SNTAGT. V lost 0 bases and J 6 bases, leaving 9 bases between the germline ends. CDR3 length: 14 residues. Written as DNA, the CDR3 is TGTGCCAGCAGTGACTCGGGGGCTAGCAATGAGCAGTTCTTC. Amino acid sequence: CASSDSGASNEQFF.

The CDR3 here is CASSAGNNSPLHF. CDR3 bases: TGTGCCAGCAGTGCAGGGAATAATTCACCCCTCCACTTT. The chain carries TRBV6-1 and TRBJ1-6; weak D call: TRBD1 (5 bases). The CDR3 extends over 13 amino acids. Trimming removed 4 bases at V and 5 bases at J, with 6 bases between. The germline V gene has CDR1 MNHNS and CDR2 SASEGT.